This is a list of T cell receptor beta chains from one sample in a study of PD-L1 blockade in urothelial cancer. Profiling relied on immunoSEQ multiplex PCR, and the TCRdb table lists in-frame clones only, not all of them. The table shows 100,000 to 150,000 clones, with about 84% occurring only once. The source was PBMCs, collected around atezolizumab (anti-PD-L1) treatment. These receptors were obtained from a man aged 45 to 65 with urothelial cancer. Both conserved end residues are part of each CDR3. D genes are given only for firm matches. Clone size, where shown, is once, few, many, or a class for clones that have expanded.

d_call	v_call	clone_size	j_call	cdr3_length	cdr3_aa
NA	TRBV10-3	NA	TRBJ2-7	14	CAISDGSGSYEQYF
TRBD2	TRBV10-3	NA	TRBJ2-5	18	CAISEYGLAVTFQETQYF
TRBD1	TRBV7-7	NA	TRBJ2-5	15	CASSPGQAIQETQYF
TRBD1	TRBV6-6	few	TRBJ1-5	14	CASSRDRGGQPQHF
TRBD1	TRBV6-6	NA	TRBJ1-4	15	CASRGTGATNEKLFF
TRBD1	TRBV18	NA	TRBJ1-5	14	CASSQGDGNQPQHF
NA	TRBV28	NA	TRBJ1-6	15	CASSSPGHGFGTLHF
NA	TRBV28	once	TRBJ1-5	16	CASSSPATGQIQPQHF
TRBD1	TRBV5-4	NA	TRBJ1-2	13	CASSWTGGYGYTF
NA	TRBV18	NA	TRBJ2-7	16	CASSPLRGGRLYEQYF
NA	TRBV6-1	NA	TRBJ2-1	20	CASSELRSFWGDSSYNEQFF
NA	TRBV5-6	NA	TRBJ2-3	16	CASSLMRIGTTDTQYF
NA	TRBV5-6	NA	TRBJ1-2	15	CASSLEASRSYGYTF
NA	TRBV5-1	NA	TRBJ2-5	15	CASSFTGPYQETQYF
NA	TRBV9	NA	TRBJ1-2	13	CASSEQGTYGYTF
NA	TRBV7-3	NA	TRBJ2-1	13	CASSWRTANEQFF
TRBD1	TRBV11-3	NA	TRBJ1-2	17	CASSFGDRQDANYGYTF
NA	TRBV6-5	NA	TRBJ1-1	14	CASSLRSWNTEAFF
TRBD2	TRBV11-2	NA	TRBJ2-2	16	CASSLGAGGATGELFF
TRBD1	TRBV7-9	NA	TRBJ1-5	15	CASSSTGNENQPQHF
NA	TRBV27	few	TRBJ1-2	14	CASTDSGGRGGYTF
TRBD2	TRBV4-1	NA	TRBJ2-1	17	CASSQKVAGGSYNEQFF
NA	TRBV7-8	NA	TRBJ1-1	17	CASSSLPPASQFAEAFF
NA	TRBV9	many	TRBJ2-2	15	CASSVQFGDTGELFF
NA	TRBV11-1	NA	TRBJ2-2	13	CASSLGGAGELFF
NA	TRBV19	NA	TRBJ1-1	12	CASSIGGNEAFF
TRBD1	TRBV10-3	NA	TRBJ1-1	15	CAIRDPGQVVTEAFF
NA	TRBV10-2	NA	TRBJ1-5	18	CASSDYRQLLGSNQPQHF
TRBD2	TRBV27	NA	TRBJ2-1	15	CASSPTSGNNNEQFF
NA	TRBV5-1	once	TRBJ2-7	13	CASSLQEPYEQYF
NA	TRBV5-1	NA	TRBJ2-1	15	CASSLERRRYNEQFF
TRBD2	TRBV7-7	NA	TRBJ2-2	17	CASSPWTSGSGTGELFF
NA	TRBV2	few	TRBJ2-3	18	CASSEAGSLAGRTDTQYF
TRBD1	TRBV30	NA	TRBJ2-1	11	CAWSAGTVQFF
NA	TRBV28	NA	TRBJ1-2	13	CASSLRGNYGYTF
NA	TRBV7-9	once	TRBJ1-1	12	CASERVNTEAFF
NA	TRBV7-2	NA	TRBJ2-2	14	CASSLGLTTGELFF
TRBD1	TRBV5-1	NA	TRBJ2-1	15	CASSRDRAEYNEQFF
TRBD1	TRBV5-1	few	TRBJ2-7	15	CASSGGTGISYEQYF
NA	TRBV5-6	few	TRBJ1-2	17	CASSFPPPTGDRYGYTF